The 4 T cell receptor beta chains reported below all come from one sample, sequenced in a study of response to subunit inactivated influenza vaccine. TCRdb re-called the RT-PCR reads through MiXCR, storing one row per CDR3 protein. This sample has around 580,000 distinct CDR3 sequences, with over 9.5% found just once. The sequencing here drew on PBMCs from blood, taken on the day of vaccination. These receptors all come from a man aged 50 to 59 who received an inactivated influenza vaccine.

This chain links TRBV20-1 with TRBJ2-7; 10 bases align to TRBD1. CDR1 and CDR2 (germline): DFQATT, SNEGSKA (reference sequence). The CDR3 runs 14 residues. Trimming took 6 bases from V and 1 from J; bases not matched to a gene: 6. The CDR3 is CSAWPGQGSYEQYF. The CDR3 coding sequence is TGCAGTGCCTGGCCGGGACAGGGGTCCTACGAGCAGTACTTC.

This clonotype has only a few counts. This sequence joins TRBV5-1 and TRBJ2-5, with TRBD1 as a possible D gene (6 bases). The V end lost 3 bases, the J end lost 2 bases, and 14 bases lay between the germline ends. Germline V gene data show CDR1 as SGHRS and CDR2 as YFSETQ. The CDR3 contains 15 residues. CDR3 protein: CASSSGQGIQETQYF. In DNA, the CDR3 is TGCGCCAGCAGCTCAGGGCAGGGGATTCAAGAGACCCAGTACTTC.

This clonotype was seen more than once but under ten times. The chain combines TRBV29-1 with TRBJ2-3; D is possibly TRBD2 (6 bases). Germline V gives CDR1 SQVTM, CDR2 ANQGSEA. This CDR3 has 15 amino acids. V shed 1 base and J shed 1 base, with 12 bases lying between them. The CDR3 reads CSVEAAPGGTDTQYF. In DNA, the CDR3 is TGCAGCGTTGAAGCTGCGCCGGGGGGCACAGATACGCAGTATTTT.

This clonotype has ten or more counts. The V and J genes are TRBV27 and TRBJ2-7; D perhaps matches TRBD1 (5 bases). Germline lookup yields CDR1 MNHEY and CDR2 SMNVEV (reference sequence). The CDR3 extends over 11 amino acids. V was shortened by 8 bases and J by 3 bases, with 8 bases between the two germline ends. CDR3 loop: CASRRGYEQYF. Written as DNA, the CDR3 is TGTGCCAGCCGTAGGGGCTACGAGCAGTACTTC.